This TCR beta chain was retrieved from a study of T-cell memory formation after mild COVID-19. On the study more broadly: Clusters were largely donor specific.

A note on this clonotype: The antigen remains unidentified.

Study observations and caveats: In pre-infection memory, a portion of responding clones appeared, which suggested that cross-reactive memory joined. Clones shrinking from day 15 to 85 showed even CD4/CD8 mixes; later expanders tilted CD4+.

It was 5'RACE with constant-segment primers that produced the TCR alpha and TCR beta cDNA libraries, which carried sample barcodes and UMIs. TCRdb independently ran MiXCR on the 5' RACE reads; one entry per CDR3 protein. The table has approximately 250,000 distinct CDR3 sequences, 15% seen once. The clonotype comes from an adult woman who had mild COVID-19 (a few samples of this study predate the infection). Cell type and time point are not known. Sequencing was carried out using PBMCs or a T cell subset sorted from them (not recorded which).

The CDR3 loop is CASSLEPGQVGSGNTIYF. CDR3 coding DNA: TGTGCCAGCAGCTTAGAGCCGGGACAGGTGGGCTCTGGAAACACCATATATTTT. The chain employs TRBV7-6 and TRBJ1-3; the match to TRBD1 covers 8 bases. The V gene end was trimmed by 1 base and the J gene end by 0 bases; junction bases not matched to a gene: 8. The CDR3 totals 18 residues. Germline V lookup: CDR1 SGHVS, CDR2 FNYEAQ.